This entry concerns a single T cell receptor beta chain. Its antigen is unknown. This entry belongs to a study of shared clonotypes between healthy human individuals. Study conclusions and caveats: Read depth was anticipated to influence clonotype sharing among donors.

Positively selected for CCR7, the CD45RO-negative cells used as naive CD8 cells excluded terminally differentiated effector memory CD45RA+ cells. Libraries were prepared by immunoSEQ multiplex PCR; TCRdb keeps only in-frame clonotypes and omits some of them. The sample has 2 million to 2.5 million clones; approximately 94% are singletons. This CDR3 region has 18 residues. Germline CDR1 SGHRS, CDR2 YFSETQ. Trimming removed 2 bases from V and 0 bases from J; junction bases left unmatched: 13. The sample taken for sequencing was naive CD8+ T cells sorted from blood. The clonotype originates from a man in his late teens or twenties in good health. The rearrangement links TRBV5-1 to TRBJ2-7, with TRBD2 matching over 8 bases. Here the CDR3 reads CASSFGQGWRGDSYEQYF. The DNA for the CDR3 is TGCGCCAGCAGCTTTGGGCAGGGCTGGCGGGGGGACTCCTACGAGCAGTACTTC.